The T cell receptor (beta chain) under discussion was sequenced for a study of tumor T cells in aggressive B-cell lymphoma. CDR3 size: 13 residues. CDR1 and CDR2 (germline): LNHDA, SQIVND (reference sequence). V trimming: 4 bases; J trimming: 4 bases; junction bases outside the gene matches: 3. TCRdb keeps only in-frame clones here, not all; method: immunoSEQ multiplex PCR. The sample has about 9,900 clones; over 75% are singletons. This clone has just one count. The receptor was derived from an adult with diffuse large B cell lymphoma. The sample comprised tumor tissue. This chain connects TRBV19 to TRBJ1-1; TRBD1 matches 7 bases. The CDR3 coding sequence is TGTGCCAGTAGTACGGGACAGATCACTGAAGCTTTCTTT. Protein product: CASSTGQITEAFF.